Listed here are 11 T cell receptor beta chains from one sample, sequenced in a study of PD-1 blockade in classical Hodgkin lymphoma. Each and every patient relapsed after autologous stem cell transplantation, and patients got differing brentuximab vedotin exposure. Libraries were prepared by immunoSEQ multiplex PCR; TCRdb keeps only in-frame clonotypes and omits some of them. The table lists 35,000 to 50,000 clones, 76% of them singletons. Sequencing used peripheral blood mononuclear cells (PBMCs), obtained at baseline. The receptors here all came from a human donor with classical Hodgkin lymphoma.

The count of this clone is one. The CDR3, as DNA: TGTGCCAGCAGAGAGACAGGGGGCCCTGAAGCTTTCTTT. Its protein product is CASRETGGPEAFF. This sequence joins TRBV28 and TRBJ1-1; 10 bases map to TRBD1. The germline CDR1 and CDR2 sequences are MDHEN and SYDVKM. This CDR3 spans 13 amino acids. V was pared by 6 bases and J by 6 bases, with 4 bases of the junction left unmatched.

The rearrangement links TRBV7-2 to TRBJ2-5; 8 nucleotides agree with TRBD1. Germline trimming cut 0 bases from V and 5 bases from J; bases unmatched to any gene: 5. This CDR3 contains 15 residues. Germline lookup yields CDR1 SGHTA and CDR2 FQGNSA. The CDR3 reads CASSLARTGGETQYF. The CDR3 nucleotides read TGTGCCAGCAGCTTAGCGCGAACAGGGGGGGAGACCCAGTACTTC.

The V and J genes are TRBV28 and TRBJ2-5; tentatively, D is TRBD1 or TRBD2 (5 bases each). This CDR3 comprises 16 residues. V was pared by 5 bases and J by 4 bases, with 20 bases between. The germline V gene has CDR1 MDHEN and CDR2 SYDVKM. The CDR3 sequence: CASSAPGTRVRETQYF. Here the CDR3 DNA reads TGTGCCAGCAGTGCCCCCGGGACGCGGGTGCGAGAGACCCAGTACTTC.

The rearrangement uses TRBV28 and TRBJ2-7, with TRBD1 matching over 9 bases. CDR1 and CDR2 (germline): MDHEN, SYDVKM. J lost 2 bases, V lost 3 bases, and 5 bases had no gene match. The length of the CDR3 is 15 residues. The CDR3 protein is CASSFGGQGPYEQYF. The CDR3 DNA reads TGTGCCAGCAGTTTTGGGGGACAGGGACCCTACGAGCAGTACTTC.

The chain combines TRBV9 with TRBJ2-3; D is undetermined. V was cut by 4 bases and J by 1 base, with 10 bases left in between. The CDR3 is 14 residues long. The germline V gene has CDR1 SGDLS and CDR2 YYNGEE. This CDR3 is CASSPRSRTDTQYF. The CDR3 bases are TGTGCCAGCAGCCCCCGAAGCCGCACAGATACGCAGTATTTT.

The chain couples TRBV27 to TRBJ2-3; 8 nucleotides match TRBD2. CDR1 and CDR2 from the germline V gene are MNHEY and SMNVEV (reference sequence). J lost 0 bases, V lost 7 bases, and 6 bases had no gene match. This CDR3 is built from 15 residues. The CDR3 nucleotides are TGTGCCAGCACCGAGGGACTAGGAAGCACAGATACGCAGTATTTT. This codes for CASTEGLGSTDTQYF.

The genes are TRBV29-1 and TRBJ1-1; D gene unclear. Germline-derived CDR1 and CDR2 are SQVTM and ANQGSEA. The V end was cut by 1 base, the J end by 6 bases, with 9 bases between. CDR3 length: 12 amino acids. The CDR3 region has the DNA TGCAGCGTTGAAGGCCCGGACCCTGAAGCTTTCTTT. This gives the protein CSVEGPDPEAFF.

The chain links TRBV5-4 to TRBJ2-1, with 14 bases fitting TRBD2. The CDR3 extends over 15 amino acids. Germline CDR1 SGHNT, CDR2 YYREEE (reference sequence). J gave up 9 bases and V 2 bases, and 4 bases lay outside the gene matches. The chain's CDR3 is CASSFGGLAGVEQFF. The CDR3 DNA is TGTGCCAGCAGCTTTGGGGGACTAGCGGGAGTTGAGCAGTTCTTC.

The CDR3 region has the DNA TGTGCCAGCAGCGTAGCACCCTCCTACGAGCAGTACTTC. It specifies CASSVAPSYEQYF. The chain joins TRBV9 to TRBJ2-7; D is uncertain. CDR3 length: 13 residues. Germline V gene data show CDR1 as SGDLS and CDR2 as YYNGEE. V was clipped by 0 bases and J by 0 bases, with 4 bases between them. Drawing the rest from reference TRBV9 and TRBJ2-7, the complete variable domain is DSGVTQTPKHLITATGQRVTLRCSPRSGDLSVYWYQQSLDQGLQFLIQYYNGEERAKGNILERFSAQQFPDLHSELNLSSLELGDSALYFCASSVAPSYEQYFGPGTRLTVT.

This clone was seen once. This sequence joins TRBV18 and TRBJ1-1; possibly TRBD1 for D (6 bases). V gave up 3 bases and J gave up 10 bases, with 18 bases separating them. The CDR3 has 14 amino acids. In germline, CDR1 is KGHSH, CDR2 LQKENI. The CDR3 loop reads CASSPQGGGEVAFF. CDR3 DNA: TGTGCCAGCTCACCCCAAGGAGGGGGTGAGGTAGCTTTCTTT.

A few counts support this clone. J is TRBJ2-1 and V is TRBV7-9, with D hard to call. CDR3 length: 14 residues. CDR1 is SEHNR and CDR2 is FQNEAQ in the germline V gene (reference sequence). V was shortened by 4 bases and J by 3 bases, with 10 bases between the two germline ends. The CDR3 here is CASSSRWGYNEQFF. CDR3 DNA: TGTGCCAGCAGCTCCCGATGGGGCTACAATGAGCAGTTCTTC.